The clone carrying this TCR beta chain has only one observation. This record belongs to a study of blood T cell repertoires in COVID-19. Overall study: Sites in the United States, Italy and Spain provided acute and convalescent COVID-19 samples.

The germline V gene encodes CDR1 LGHDT and CDR2 YNNKEL (reference sequence). The CDR3 covers 14 residues. Germline trimming cut 2 bases from V and 5 bases from J; bases unmatched to any gene: 5. Original data processing: The assay estimated nucleated cells by amplifying reference gene primers. Clones were sequenced by immunoSEQ multiplex PCR, and TCRdb holds only the in-frame ones, with some missing. The DNA was the basis for D and trimming; V, J and clone size are from that table. The sample consists of about 30,000 clones, 65% to 70% of them appearing once. The chain combines TRBV3-1 (or the pseudogene TRBV3-2) with TRBJ2-7, with 8 bases identical to TRBD1. Source material: peripheral blood. The clonotype was recovered from a human donor in a cohort sampled during active COVID-19. CDR3 sequence: CASSQFRGQDEQYF. As DNA, the CDR3 is TGTGCCAGCAGCCAATTCAGGGGGCAGGACGAGCAGTACTTC.